This TCR beta chain was identified in a study of blood T cells in healthy people across ages. Caucasian, healthy and from Russia, the donors were aged between about 6 and 90. Every sample had a minimum of 6 million PBMCs isolated. At least 6 micrograms of total RNA were extracted per sample. The V segment lost 3 bases and the J segment 3 bases; nucleotides outside the gene matches: 3. Germline V gene lookup returns CDR1 LGHNA and CDR2 YSLEER. The CDR3 contains 15 residues. Using a J-beta primer mix together with a sample-barcoded 5' primer, a second PCR was run for roughly 7 to 12 cycles. The study obtained at least 2.5 million CDR3-containing paired-end reads from every sample. A single record per CDR3 protein comes from TCRdb applying MiXCR to the 5' RACE reads. There are just over 800,000 distinct CDR3 sequences in the sample; under 80% occur only once, and around 30% lies in the top ten.

Sequenced input: blood. The chain employs TRBV4-3 and TRBJ2-7, with 12 bases lining up with TRBD2. The receptor was derived from a man aged 25-40 years in good health. CDR3 bases: TGCGCCAGCAGCCATCGGACTAGCGGGGTCTACGAGCAGTACTTC. Its translation is CASSHRTSGVYEQYF.